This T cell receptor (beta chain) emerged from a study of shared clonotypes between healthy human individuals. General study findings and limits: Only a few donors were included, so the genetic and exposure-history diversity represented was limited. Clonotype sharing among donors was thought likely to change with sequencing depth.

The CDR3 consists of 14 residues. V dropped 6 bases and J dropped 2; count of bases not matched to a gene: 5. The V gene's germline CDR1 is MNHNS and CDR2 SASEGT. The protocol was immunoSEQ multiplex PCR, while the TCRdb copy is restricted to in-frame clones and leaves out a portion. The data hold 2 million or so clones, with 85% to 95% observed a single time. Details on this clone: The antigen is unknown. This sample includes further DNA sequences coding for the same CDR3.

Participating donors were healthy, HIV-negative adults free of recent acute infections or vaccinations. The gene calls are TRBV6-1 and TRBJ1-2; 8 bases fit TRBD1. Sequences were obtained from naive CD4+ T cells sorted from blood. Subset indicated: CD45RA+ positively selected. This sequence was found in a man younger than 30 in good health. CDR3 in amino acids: CASRDRVGNYGYTF. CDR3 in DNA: TGTGCCAGCAGGGACAGGGTTGGAAACTATGGCTACACCTTC.